The entry below gives a single TCR beta chain sequence along with its context. This sample is part of a study of the immune and genomic landscape of osteosarcoma. Background on the study: Most patients, almost 80%, had localized disease at diagnosis.

TCRdb's copy holds only in-frame clones and misses some; the assay was immunoSEQ multiplex PCR. The profile shows approximately 2,700 clones, more than 65% of them singletons. Input material: tumor tissue from a local recurrence in the femur. The clonotype originates from a man younger than 30 with osteosarcoma.

CDR3 sequence (DNA): TGTGCCAGCAGACGACCGGGACAGGGGACCTACGAGCAGTACTTC. As protein: CASRRPGQGTYEQYF. The chain is built from TRBV6-6 and TRBJ2-7, with 10 bases fitting TRBD1. CDR1 and CDR2 (germline): MNHNY, SVGAGI (reference sequence). The CDR3 sequence is 15 residues long. Trimming removed 6 bases from V and 2 bases from J; junction bases left unmatched: 7.